This is a list of T cell receptor beta chains from one sample in a study of blood T cell repertoires in COVID-19. Data came from immunoSEQ multiplex PCR; TCRdb stores just in-frame clones and leaves some out. Counted here are approximately 130,000 clones, 88% occurring once; the ten biggest clones make up about 7.3%. Sequenced input: peripheral blood. The source is a man aged 45-65 years with acute or convalescent COVID-19. Each CDR3 is given with its conserved first and last residue. The D gene is left open where the match is weak. The size field is filled for only some rows; it gives once, few, many or a size class.

j_gene	d_gene	v_gene	abundance	CDR3nt	CDR3aa
TRBJ1-4	TRBD1	TRBV5-1	NA	TGCGCCAGCAGCTTTGGGACAGGGAATAATGAAAAACTGTTTTTT	CASSFGTGNNEKLFF
TRBJ2-1	NA	TRBV5-1	NA	TGCGCCAGCAATCAGGGTTACAATGAGCAGTTCTTC	CASNQGYNEQFF
TRBJ1-1	NA	TRBV6-5	NA	TGTGCCAGCAGTTACTTGGGACAATCATGGACTGAAGCTTTCTTT	CASSYLGQSWTEAFF
TRBJ2-1	NA	TRBV7-2	NA	TGTGCCAGCAGCTTCTTTGATGAGCAGTTCTTC	CASSFFDEQFF
TRBJ2-2	NA	TRBV3-1/TRBV3-2	few	TGTGCCAGCAGCCACGGGGACACCGGGGAGCTGTTTTTT	CASSHGDTGELFF
TRBJ2-5	NA	TRBV7-7	NA	TGTGCCAGCAGCCAAAAAACAGGGCTCCAAGAGACCCAGTACTTC	CASSQKTGLQETQYF
TRBJ2-7	NA	TRBV5-8	NA	TGTGCCAGCAGCTTGGAGGGGGGGCCTGTCTACGAGCAGTACTTC	CASSLEGGPVYEQYF
TRBJ2-5	TRBD2	TRBV5-4	NA	TGTGCCAGCAGCTTGAAACTAGCGATGGCGGAGACCCAGTACTTC	CASSLKLAMAETQYF
TRBJ2-5	TRBD2	TRBV11-3	NA	TGTGCCAGCAGCTTCCGACTAGCGGGGAACCAAGAGACCCAGTACTTC	CASSFRLAGNQETQYF
TRBJ2-1	NA	TRBV4-1	NA	TGCGCCAGCAGCCCGGGACTCACCTCCTACAATGAGCAGTTCTTC	CASSPGLTSYNEQFF
TRBJ1-5	NA	TRBV19	few	TGTGCCAGTAGCTATAGCCCAGGGGGCAATCAGCCCCAGCATTTT	CASSYSPGGNQPQHF
TRBJ2-5	TRBD2	TRBV6-1	NA	TGTGCCAGCAGTGAAGAGACCGAACGGGAGGGGGACGAGACCCAGTACTTC	CASSEETEREGDETQYF
TRBJ1-3	TRBD1	TRBV27	NA	TGTGCCAGCAGTTTAGGTTTTCCCGCAGGGGGCTCTGGAAACACCATATATTTT	CASSLGFPAGGSGNTIYF
TRBJ2-2	TRBD2	TRBV11-2	NA	TGTGCCAGCAGCTTATCGGGGGGAGGGGTCACCGGGGAGCTGTTTTTT	CASSLSGGGVTGELFF
TRBJ1-2	NA	TRBV21-1	NA	TGTGCCAGCAGCAAAGGCCTCAGGGGGCCGGTCTATGGCTACACCTTC	CASSKGLRGPVYGYTF
TRBJ2-1	TRBD1	TRBV29-1	NA	TGCAGCGTTGGACGGACAGGGGGCATAATATTCTTC	CSVGRTGGIIFF
TRBJ1-1	NA	TRBV28	NA	TGTGCCAGCATCCTTCTAGGAGTGGGTAAGACTGAAGCTTTCTTT	CASILLGVGKTEAFF
TRBJ2-2	NA	TRBV6-4	NA	TGTGCCAGCAGTTTAGGGGAAAACACCGGGGAGCTGTTTTTT	CASSLGENTGELFF
TRBJ2-3	NA	TRBV12-5	NA	TGTGCTAGCCGGAGGGGTCAAATGGATACGCAGTATTTT	CASRRGQMDTQYF
TRBJ2-1	TRBD2	TRBV6-4	few	TGTGCCAGCAGTGACTTGACTAGCGGGTACAATGAGCAGTTCTTC	CASSDLTSGYNEQFF
TRBJ1-2	NA	TRBV19	NA	TGTGCCAGTAGTATTCGGGACACCGTCGGCTACACCTTC	CASSIRDTVGYTF
TRBJ2-3	TRBD2	TRBV13	NA	TGTGCCAGCAGCCTGACTAGCGGGAGAAGCACAGATACGCAGTATTTT	CASSLTSGRSTDTQYF
TRBJ2-7	NA	TRBV15	NA	TGTGCCACCAGCAGAGAAGAGAACCTTGACGAGCAGTACTTC	CATSREENLDEQYF
TRBJ1-2	NA	TRBV7-9	NA	TGTGCCAGCTTGGCCGCAGGGATCGTCAACTATGGCTACACCTTC	CASLAAGIVNYGYTF
TRBJ1-2	NA	TRBV6-6	NA	TGTGCCAGCAGGGCCCAGGGGTATGGCTACACCTTC	CASRAQGYGYTF
TRBJ2-2	NA	TRBV2	NA	TGTGCCAGCAGTGAAAGGAGGGCGGGCACCGGGGAGCTGTTTTTT	CASSERRAGTGELFF
TRBJ2-7	NA	TRBV13	NA	TGTGCCAGCAGCTCCGGACAGCCTCCCTACGAGCAGTACTTC	CASSSGQPPYEQYF
TRBJ1-5	TRBD1	TRBV6-2/TRBV6-3	NA	TGTGCCAGCAGCTGGACAGGGGGACAGCCCCAGCATTTT	CASSWTGGQPQHF
TRBJ2-3	NA	TRBV20-1	NA	TGCAGTGCGCCCCAGGTGGATACGCAGTATTTT	CSAPQVDTQYF
TRBJ2-1	NA	TRBV4-1	NA	TGCGCCAGCAGCCAAGAGGAGGGAGTCTACAATGAGCAGTTCTTC	CASSQEEGVYNEQFF
TRBJ2-6	TRBD1	TRBV2	NA	TGTGCCAGCAGGGGACAGGGGGCCAACGTCCTGACTTTC	CASRGQGANVLTF
TRBJ1-5	TRBD1	TRBV6-5	NA	TGTGCCAGCAGTTACAACAGGGGGCTCGGTCAGCCCCAGCATTTT	CASSYNRGLGQPQHF
TRBJ2-1	NA	TRBV13	once	TGTGCCAGCAGCCATGAGAATGGGGCGGGGTCATACAATGAGCAGTTCTTC	CASSHENGAGSYNEQFF
TRBJ1-2	TRBD1	TRBV11-2	NA	TGTGCCAGCAGCTTAGGGTCCGGGACAGGGATCTATGGCTACACCTTC	CASSLGSGTGIYGYTF
TRBJ2-2	TRBD2	TRBV12-5	NA	TGTGCTAGTGGTTTGAGGACTAGCAGTTTCCCCGGGGAGCTGTTTTTT	CASGLRTSSFPGELFF